The 9 T cell receptor beta chains reported below all come from one sample, sequenced in a study of blood T cells in healthy people across ages. Primed by a sample-barcoded 5' primer and a J-beta primer mix, a second PCR proceeded for 7 to 11 cycles. Using its own MiXCR run on the 5' RACE reads, TCRdb lists one record per CDR3 protein. The repertoire holds around 780,000 distinct CDR3 sequences, more than 55% seen once, with roughly 26% in the top ten. Sequencing was done on a sample of blood. The receptor source for this set is a man in his forties in good health.

The chain uses TRBV19 and TRBJ1-4, with TRBD1 matching over 9 bases. Per germline, CDR1 LNHDA and CDR2 SQIVND (reference sequence). This CDR3 region has 14 residues. V shed 10 bases, J shed 7 bases, and the junction held 10 bases outside the gene matches. Written as DNA, the CDR3 is TGTGCCACCACGGGGGGACAGGGACCTGAAAAACTGTTTTTT. Protein product: CATTGGQGPEKLFF.

The V call is TRBV20-1, the J call TRBJ2-7, with no clear D. Trimming stripped 6 bases from V and 2 bases from J, with 17 bases between. The CDR3 is made up of 14 amino acids. Germline-derived CDR1 and CDR2 are DFQATT and SNEGSKA (reference sequence). The CDR3 sequence: CSALSRVRAYEQYF. CDR3 DNA sequence: TGCAGTGCCCTGTCACGGGTCAGAGCCTACGAGCAGTACTTC.

V and J are TRBV4-3 and TRBJ2-2; 7 bases are a match to TRBD1. The germline CDR1 and CDR2 sequences are LGHNA and YSLEER. This CDR3 is built from 14 residues. Trimming took 1 base from V and 6 from J; bases not matched to a gene: 2. The CDR3: CASSQGQGPGELFF. The CDR3 nucleotides read TGCGCCAGCAGCCAAGGACAGGGACCCGGGGAGCTGTTTTTT.

There are a few counts of this clonotype. J is TRBJ2-7 and V is TRBV2, with 7 bases that match TRBD2. This CDR3 is built from 14 residues. The germline V gene encodes CDR1 SNHLY and CDR2 FYNNEI. Unmatched junction bases numbered 13, after V lost 8 bases and J lost 6 bases. DNA for the CDR3: TGTGCCAGCTCGACCCTCAGCGGGGCGTCCGAGCAGTACTTC. It encodes CASSTLSGASEQYF.

V usage is TRBV5-1 and J usage is TRBJ2-7; D gene uncertain. V lost 0 bases and J 4 bases, leaving 8 bases between the germline ends. The germline V gene has CDR1 SGHRS and CDR2 YFSETQ. This CDR3 spans 13 amino acids. CDR3 sequence reads: CASSLEGQYEQYF. The DNA of the CDR3 is TGCGCCAGCAGCTTGGAGGGCCAGTACGAGCAGTACTTC.

The rearrangement uses TRBV6-2 or TRBV6-3 and TRBJ1-2, with D possibly being TRBD1 (5 bases). The CDR3 consists of 15 residues. Germline loops: CDR1 MNHEY, CDR2 SVGEGT. V dropped 0 bases and J dropped 3 bases, with 11 bases sitting between them. The CDR3 DNA follows: TGTGCCAGCAGTTACTCAGCCAGGGATCACTATGGCTACACCTTC. This translates into CASSYSARDHYGYTF.

The V and J genes are TRBV29-1 and TRBJ2-1; TRBD2 aligns across 8 bases. The CDR3 is 14 amino acids. V was clipped by 3 bases and J by 6 bases; unmatched bases: 7. Per the germline V gene, CDR1 is SQVTM and CDR2 is ANQGSEA. The CDR3 here is CSVDYGRVINEQFF. Written as DNA, the CDR3 is TGCAGCGTTGATTACGGGAGGGTAATCAATGAGCAGTTCTTC.

The chain is built from TRBV7-8 and TRBJ1-2; 9 nucleotides align to TRBD1. The trim removed 5 bases at V and 4 bases at J, leaving 17 bases unmatched. CDR1 and CDR2 (germline): SGHVS, FQNEAQ. The CDR3 has 18 amino acids. The chain's CDR3 is CASSQGAGTGSFSYGYTF. Here the CDR3 DNA reads TGTGCCAGCAGCCAAGGGGCCGGGACAGGGTCTTTCAGCTATGGCTACACCTTC.

The chain uses TRBV12-5 and TRBJ2-1; 12 bases map to TRBD2. The CDR3 loop spans 12 amino acids. J was trimmed by 10 bases and V by 10 bases; bases with no gene match: 5. The germline gives CDR1 LGHNT, CDR2 FRNRAP. The DNA of the CDR3 is TGTGCTACTAGCGGGGGGGCTCGGGAGCAGTTCTTC. Encoded protein: CATSGGAREQFF.